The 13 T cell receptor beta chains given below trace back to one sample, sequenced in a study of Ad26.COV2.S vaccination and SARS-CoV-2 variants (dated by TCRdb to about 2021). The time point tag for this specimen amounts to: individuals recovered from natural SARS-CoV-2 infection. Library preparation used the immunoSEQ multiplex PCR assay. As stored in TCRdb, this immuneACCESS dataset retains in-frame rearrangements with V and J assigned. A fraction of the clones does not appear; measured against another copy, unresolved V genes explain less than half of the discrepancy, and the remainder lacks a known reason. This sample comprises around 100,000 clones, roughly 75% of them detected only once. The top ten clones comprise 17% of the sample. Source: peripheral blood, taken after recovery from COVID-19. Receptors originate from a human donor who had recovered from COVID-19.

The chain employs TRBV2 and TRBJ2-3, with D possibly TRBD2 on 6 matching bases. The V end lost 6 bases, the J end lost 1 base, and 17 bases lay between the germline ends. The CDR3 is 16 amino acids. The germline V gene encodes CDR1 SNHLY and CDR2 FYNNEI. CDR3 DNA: TGTGCCAGCAGGGATGGTGGCGGGGCCGGCACAGATACGCAGTATTTT. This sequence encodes CASRDGGGAGTDTQYF. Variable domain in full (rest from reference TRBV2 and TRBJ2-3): EPEVTQTPSHQVTQMGQEVILRCVPISNHLYFYWYRQILGQKVEFLVSFYNNEISEKSEIFDDQFSVERPDGSNFTLKIRSTKLEDSAMYFCASRDGGGAGTDTQYFGPGTRLTVL.

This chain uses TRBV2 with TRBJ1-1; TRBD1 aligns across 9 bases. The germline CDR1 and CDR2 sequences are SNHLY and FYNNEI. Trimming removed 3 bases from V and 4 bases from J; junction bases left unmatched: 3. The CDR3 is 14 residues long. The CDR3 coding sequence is TGTGCCAGCAGTGAGGTGACAGGGGGCACTGAAGCTTTCTTT. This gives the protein CASSEVTGGTEAFF.

CDR3 residues: CASSVPAQETQYF. The DNA of the CDR3 is TGTGCCAGCAGTGTACCGGCCCAAGAGACCCAGTACTTC. The rearrangement joins TRBV28 to TRBJ2-5; D is unresolved. Germline V gene lookup returns CDR1 MDHEN and CDR2 SYDVKM. V was pared by 5 bases and J by 1 base, with 8 bases between. CDR3 length: 13 amino acids.

CDR3 sequence (DNA): TGTGCCAGCAGTATGACGGGGGAGCAGTACTTC. It translates to CASSMTGEQYF. V usage is TRBV2 and J usage is TRBJ2-7; D may be TRBD2 (5 bases). This CDR3 is built from 11 residues. Deletions cut 5 bases from V and 7 bases from J, with 9 bases between. The germline V gene encodes CDR1 SNHLY and CDR2 FYNNEI.

CDR3 coding DNA: TGTGCCAGCAGCCTAAAACCGAGGGGAAGGCAGGGGGATGGCTACACCTTC. As protein: CASSLKPRGRQGDGYTF. The rearrangement uses TRBV7-2 and TRBJ1-2; 7 nucleotides match TRBD1. Germline V CDR1 and CDR2: SGHTA, FQGNSA. This CDR3 region has 17 residues. V gave up 5 bases and J gave up 6 bases; unmatched junction bases: 18.

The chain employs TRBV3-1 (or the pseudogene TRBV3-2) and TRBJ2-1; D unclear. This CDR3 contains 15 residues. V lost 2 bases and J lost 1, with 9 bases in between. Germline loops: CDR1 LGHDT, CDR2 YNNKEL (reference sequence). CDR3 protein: CASSQSTLSYNEQFF. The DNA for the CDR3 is TGTGCCAGCAGCCAATCAACCCTATCCTACAATGAGCAGTTCTTC.

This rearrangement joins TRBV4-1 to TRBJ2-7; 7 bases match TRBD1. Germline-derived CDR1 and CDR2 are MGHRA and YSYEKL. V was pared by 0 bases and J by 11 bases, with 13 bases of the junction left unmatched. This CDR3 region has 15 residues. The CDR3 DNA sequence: TGCGCCAGCAGCCAAGATCCGGGACAGAGCCGGGGAGAGTACTTC. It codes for CASSQDPGQSRGEYF.

The CDR3 DNA follows: TGTGCCAGCAGTGAACGAGTTGGGGCATATGGCAATCAGCCCCAGCATTTT. Translating it yields CASSERVGAYGNQPQHF. The chain has TRBV6-1 and TRBJ1-5; a weak D match, TRBD1 (5 bases). The germline V gene has CDR1 MNHNS and CDR2 SASEGT. V was pared by 2 bases and J by 2 bases, with 16 bases between. This CDR3 is built from 17 residues.

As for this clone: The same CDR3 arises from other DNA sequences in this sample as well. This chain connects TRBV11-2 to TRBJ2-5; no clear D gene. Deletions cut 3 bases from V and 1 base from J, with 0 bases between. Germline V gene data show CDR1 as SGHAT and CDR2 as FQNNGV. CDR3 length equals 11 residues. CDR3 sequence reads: CASSFQETQYF. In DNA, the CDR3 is TGTGCCAGCAGCTTCCAAGAGACCCAGTACTTC.

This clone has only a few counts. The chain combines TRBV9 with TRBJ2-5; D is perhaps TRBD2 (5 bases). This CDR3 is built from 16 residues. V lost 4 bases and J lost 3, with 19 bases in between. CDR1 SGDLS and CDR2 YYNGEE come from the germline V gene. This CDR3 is CASSPFGGTTKETQYF. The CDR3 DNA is TGTGCCAGCAGCCCCTTCGGAGGTACAACGAAAGAGACCCAGTACTTC.

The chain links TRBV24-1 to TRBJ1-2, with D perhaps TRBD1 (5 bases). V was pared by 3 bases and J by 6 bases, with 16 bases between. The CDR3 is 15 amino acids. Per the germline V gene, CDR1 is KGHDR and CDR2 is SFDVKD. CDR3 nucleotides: TGTGCCACCAGTGATCCTGCTCAGGGTCAGGATGGCTACACCTTC. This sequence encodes CATSDPAQGQDGYTF.

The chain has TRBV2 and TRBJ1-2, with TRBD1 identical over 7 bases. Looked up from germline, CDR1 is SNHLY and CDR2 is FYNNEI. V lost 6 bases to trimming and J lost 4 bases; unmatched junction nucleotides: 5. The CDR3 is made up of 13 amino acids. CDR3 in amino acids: CASRWTGGYGYTF. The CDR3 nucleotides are TGTGCCAGCAGATGGACAGGCGGCTATGGCTACACCTTC.

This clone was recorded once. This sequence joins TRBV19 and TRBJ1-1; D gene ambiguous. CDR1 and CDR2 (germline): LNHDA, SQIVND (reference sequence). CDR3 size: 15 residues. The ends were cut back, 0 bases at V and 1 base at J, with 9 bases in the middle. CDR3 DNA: TGTGCCAGTAGTATAGATCCGTGGCAGAACACTGAAGCTTTCTTT. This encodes CASSIDPWQNTEAFF.